The 13 T cell receptor beta chains reported below all come from one sample, sequenced in a study of OX40 agonist ivuxolimab in advanced cancers. The protocol was immunoSEQ multiplex PCR, while the TCRdb copy is restricted to in-frame clones and leaves out a portion. The sample contains more than 50,000 clones, about 90% of which appear only once. Sample: CD4+ or CD8+ T cells sorted from blood, taken in a trial of the OX40 agonist ivuxolimab. The source of these receptors is an adult with an advanced solid tumor such as melanoma, head and neck, liver or kidney cancer.

The chain joins TRBV30 to TRBJ2-7; possibly TRBD1 for D (6 bases). This CDR3 is 18 amino acids long. V was trimmed by 5 bases and J by 3 bases, leaving 29 bases between them. Germline V CDR1 and CDR2: GTSNPN, SVGIG (reference sequence). CDR3 protein: CAWGRDSTGTGRIYEQYF. The DNA for the CDR3 is TGTGCCTGGGGGAGAGACTCAACAGGGACCGGACGCATCTACGAGCAGTACTTC. The whole variable domain, remainder taken from reference TRBV30 and TRBJ2-7, is SQTIHQWPATLVQPVGSPLSLECTVEGTSNPNLYWYRQAAGRGLQLLFYSVGIGQISSEVPQNLSASRPQDRQFILSSKKLLLSDSGFYLCAWGRDSTGTGRIYEQYFGPGTRLTVT.

V gene TRBV15 combines with J gene TRBJ2-3, with D possibly being TRBD2 (7 bases). The ends were cut back, 0 bases at V and 0 bases at J, with 13 bases in the middle. The CDR3 is made up of 17 amino acids. Germline V gives CDR1 LNHNV, CDR2 YYDKDF (reference sequence). CDR3 nucleotide sequence: TGTGCCACCAGCAGAGATTCGGCGGGGGCTAGCACAGATACGCAGTATTTT. This codes for CATSRDSAGASTDTQYF.

The chain carries TRBV20-1 and TRBJ1-3; D call uncertain. V was trimmed by 3 bases and J by 1 base, leaving 1 base between them. Germline V lookup: CDR1 DFQATT, CDR2 SNEGSKA (reference sequence). The CDR3 has 11 amino acids. In nucleotides, the CDR3 is TGCAGTGCTAGTTCTGGAAACACCATATATTTT. Protein sequence: CSASSGNTIYF.

This chain's CDR3 is CASSEGRGGQGEQFF. Here the CDR3 DNA reads TGTGCCAGCAGTGAAGGGCGGGGGGGCCAAGGTGAGCAGTTCTTC. The chain combines TRBV2 with TRBJ2-1, with 9 bases that match TRBD2. Germline CDR1 and CDR2: SNHLY and FYNNEI. V dropped 1 base and J dropped 9; count of bases not matched to a gene: 7. The CDR3 extends over 15 amino acids.

This clone appeared once. The rearrangement uses TRBV19 and TRBJ1-2; no definite D call. V was cut by 4 bases and J by 2 bases, with 17 bases left in between. Germline V CDR1 and CDR2: LNHDA, SQIVND (reference sequence). This CDR3 comprises 16 residues. The CDR3 sequence is CASSTAGVVVNYGYTF. The CDR3 DNA is TGTGCCAGTAGTACCGCAGGTGTCGTAGTCAACTATGGCTACACCTTC.

As for this clone: Other DNA sequences in the sample encode the same CDR3. The J gene is TRBJ1-2, the V gene TRBV7-8, with D hard to call. Germline V gene sequence: CDR1 SGHVS, CDR2 FQNEAQ. This CDR3 has 12 amino acids. V was clipped by 8 bases and J by 0 bases, with 7 bases between them. The CDR3: CASSTSNYGYTF. For the CDR3, the DNA is TGTGCCAGCTCGACTTCTAACTATGGCTACACCTTC.

This chain links TRBV2 with TRBJ1-2, with D perhaps TRBD1 (5 bases). With 5 bases removed from V and 2 bases from J, the gap between germline ends came to 12 bases. The CDR3 consists of 14 residues. Germline V gene data show CDR1 as SNHLY and CDR2 as FYNNEI. The CDR3 reads CASSRTLTNYGYTF. CDR3 DNA: TGTGCCAGCAGTAGGACACTGACGAACTATGGCTACACCTTC.

The chain joins TRBV10-3 to TRBJ2-1; 7 positions agree with TRBD1. Trimming took 6 bases from V and 7 from J; bases not matched to a gene: 9. The CDR3 runs 14 residues. The germline V gene encodes CDR1 ENHRY and CDR2 SYGVKD. CDR3 in DNA: TGTGCCATCAGCGAACCGTACAGGGGTAATGAGCAGTTCTTC. It specifies CAISEPYRGNEQFF.

The chain recombines TRBV6-5 with TRBJ1-1; 9 bases map to TRBD1. The V segment lost 3 bases and the J segment 5 bases; nucleotides outside the gene matches: 10. The CDR3 covers 16 residues. The germline V gene encodes CDR1 MNHEY and CDR2 SVGAGI. CDR3 DNA sequence: TGTGCCAGCAGTTATTCCGGGACAGGGTTTCGGACTGAAGCTTTCTTT. This translates into CASSYSGTGFRTEAFF.

The V and J genes are TRBV28 and TRBJ1-2, with 12 bases identical to TRBD1. Germline values: CDR1 MDHEN, CDR2 SYDVKM. Germline trimming cut 6 bases from V and 2 bases from J; bases unmatched to any gene: 7. This CDR3 contains 16 residues. The chain's CDR3 is CASSLGQGASNYGYTF. The CDR3 nucleotides read TGTGCCAGCAGCCTGGGACAGGGGGCTTCGAACTATGGCTACACCTTC.

The J gene is TRBJ1-2, the V gene TRBV6-5, with D uncertain. This CDR3 spans 13 amino acids. Germline V CDR1 and CDR2: MNHEY, SVGAGI. The V gene lost 7 bases and the J gene lost 5 bases, with 14 bases spanning the gap. The CDR3 nucleotides are TGTGCCAGCACCGCTCGGAGGCAGTATGGCTACACCTTC. This gives the protein CASTARRQYGYTF.

The chain is built from TRBV30 and TRBJ1-1; D uncertain. CDR1 is GTSNPN and CDR2 is SVGIG in the germline V gene (reference sequence). This CDR3 has 12 amino acids. Trimming took 0 bases from V and 3 from J, leaving 5 bases between them. CDR3 sequence (DNA): TGTGCCTGGAGTGTATGGTACACTGAAGCTTTCTTT. This codes for CAWSVWYTEAFF.

This chain connects TRBV5-4 to TRBJ2-2; D uncertain. CDR1 is SGHNT, CDR2 YYREEE, per germline (reference sequence). This CDR3 spans 14 amino acids. Trimming took off 4 bases at V and 3 bases at J, with 10 bases between the two ends. CDR3 sequence reads: CASSTYSYTGELFF. DNA of the CDR3: TGTGCCAGCAGCACCTACTCCTACACCGGGGAGCTGTTTTTT. Complete variable domain (other parts from reference TRBV5-4 and TRBJ2-2): ETGVTQSPTHLIKTRGQQVTLRCSSQSGHNTVSWYQQALGQGPQFIFQYYREEENGRGNFPPRFSGLQFPNYSSELNVNALELDDSALYLCASSTYSYTGELFFGEGSRLTVL.